A selection of T cell receptor beta chains follows, all from one sample in a study of T cell responses to AZD1222 COVID-19 vaccine. The table came from immunoSEQ multiplex PCR; TCRdb's copy has only in-frame clones and leaves some out. The sample contains roughly 140,000 clones, under 95% of which appear only once. The specimen comprised peripheral blood, sampled on day 0 of AZD1222 vaccination. The receptors were gathered from an adult in good health. Each CDR3 is given with its conserved first and last residue. D genes are given only for firm matches. Clone size is not always given. Where it is, it says once, few, many or a class for expanded clones.

j_call v_call d_call clone_size cdr3_nt cdr3_aa
TRBJ2-7 TRBV13 TRBD2 - TGTGCCAGCAGAACAACGGGGAGCGGGAGAAGGTACGAGCAGTACTTC CASRTTGSGRRYEQYF
TRBJ2-7 TRBV3-1/TRBV3-2 - - TGTGCCAGCAGCCCACTGAGGGGGGAGCAGTACTTC CASSPLRGEQYF
TRBJ2-7 TRBV4-3 - - TGCGCCAGCAGCCAAGACAGGGACTCCTCCTACGAGCAGTACTTC CASSQDRDSSYEQYF
TRBJ2-7 TRBV24-1 TRBD1 - TGTGCCACCAGTGATCACAGGGGGCGTGCGGGAACCCAAAAATTTACGTCCTACGAGCAGTACTTC CATSDHRGRAGTQKFTSYEQYF
TRBJ2-3 TRBV2 - - TGTGCCAGCAGTGAGGTTGCGGTCAATCGAGCTACGCAGTATTTT CASSEVAVNRATQYF
TRBJ1-6 TRBV11-2 - - TGTGCCAGCAGCTCGCAGAGGGATTCGAAATCACCCCTCCACTTT CASSSQRDSKSPLHF
TRBJ2-1 TRBV9 - - TGTGCCAGCAGCCCCCGACTCCGGGGCGAATCCTACAATGAGCAGTTCTTC CASSPRLRGESYNEQFF
TRBJ2-1 TRBV7-2 TRBD1 - TGTGCCAGCAGCTCCCCGGGACAGTTAAACAATGAGCAGTTCTTC CASSSPGQLNNEQFF
TRBJ2-7 TRBV6-5 - - TGTGCCAGCAGTTTCCACCAGGTCCTCCCCCACGAGCAGTACTTC CASSFHQVLPHEQYF
TRBJ1-1 TRBV7-9 - - TGTGCCAGCGTACCGGGACGGGGAAACACTGAAGCTTTCTTT CASVPGRGNTEAFF
TRBJ2-2 TRBV11-1 - once TGTGCCAGCAGACGGGACAATGGAGCCCGGGAGCTGTTTTTT CASRRDNGARELFF
TRBJ2-7 TRBV5-4 - - TGTGCCAGCAGCCCAACCACCGACACATACGAGCAGTACTTC CASSPTTDTYEQYF
TRBJ2-7 TRBV12-3/TRBV12-4 TRBD2 - TGTGCCAGCAGCTCGGGGAGGGGTCACGAGCAGTACTTC CASSSGRGHEQYF
TRBJ2-5 TRBV9 - - TGTGCCAGCAGCGCGGGCCGGGCAGCGTACCAAGAGACCCAGTACTTC CASSAGRAAYQETQYF
TRBJ1-3 TRBV7-9 - - TGTGCCAGCAGGCTCGCTTTGAGGGAGGTCTCTGGAAACACCATATATTTT CASRLALREVSGNTIYF
TRBJ1-6 TRBV5-5 - - TGTGCCAGCAGCTTGAGAAGCTATAATTCACCCCTCCACTTT CASSLRSYNSPLHF
TRBJ1-1 TRBV6-1 - - TGTGCCAGCAGTGAATACGGGGGTAGCACTGAAGCTTTCTTT CASSEYGGSTEAFF
TRBJ1-6 TRBV5-1 TRBD1 - TGCGCCAGCAGACGTACGGGACAGGGGTGGATTAATTCACCCCTCCACTTT CASRRTGQGWINSPLHF
TRBJ2-2 TRBV13 - once TGTGCCAGCAGCTTCCGCGATTTCGGGGAGCTGTTTTTT CASSFRDFGELFF
TRBJ2-5 TRBV28 - - TGTGCCAGCAGTTTCGCGCGGCGGCAGGGGGAGACCCAGTACTTC CASSFARRQGETQYF